The T cell receptor beta chain under discussion was sequenced for a study of OX40 agonist ivuxolimab in advanced cancers. Study overall: Ivuxolimab, an agonistic anti-OX40 (CD134) antibody, was given to patients. Those treated in dose escalation had hepatocellular carcinoma, melanoma, renal cell cancer or head and neck cancer. The study's findings and limits: Expanded peripheral T cells had an undetermined antigen specificity.

Note on this clone: Its target is not known.

TCRdb's copy holds only in-frame clones and misses some; the assay was immunoSEQ multiplex PCR. The sample carries roughly 80,000 clones, 75% to 90% recorded once. Germline CDR1 is MGHRA and CDR2 is YSYEKL. The CDR3 extends over 15 amino acids. The V end was cut by 4 bases, the J end by 1 base, with 11 bases between. The source was CD4+ or CD8+ T cells sorted from blood, collected in a trial of the OX40 agonist ivuxolimab. This clonotype was obtained from an adult with an advanced solid tumor such as melanoma, head and neck, liver or kidney cancer. The chain combines TRBV4-1 with TRBJ2-1; a weak D match, TRBD2 (5 bases). CDR3 in amino acids: CASSLSRVSYNEQFF. The DNA for the CDR3 is TGCGCCAGCAGCCTGTCGCGGGTATCCTACAATGAGCAGTTCTTC.